The clone carrying this T cell receptor (beta chain) showed up just a few times. Its cognate antigen is unknown. Duration under 3 months, a NOSPECS grade of at least 4, and a Clinical Activity Score of at least 3 characterized the ophthalmopathy patients. Patients with uncontrolled infections, other autoimmune diseases, pregnancy or lactation were excluded. The V gene's germline CDR1 is MNHNS and CDR2 SASEGT. CDR3 size: 16 residues. V lost 5 bases, J lost 4 bases, and 14 bases stayed unmatched. The CDR3 regions of TCR beta were amplified from RNA transcripts. Using the HTBI primer set, a first-round RT-PCR was run on the TCR CDR3. TCRdb re-called the multiplex PCR reads with MiXCR, one entry per CDR3 protein. The sample includes around 600,000 distinct CDR3 sequences, 14% of them seen just once. This entry belongs to a study of T cells in Graves' hyperthyroidism and ophthalmopathy. General observations from the study: Most clonotypes expanded in the thyroid (above 0.001) were also present in blood.

The clonotype was recovered from a woman aged 18-35 years with Graves' ophthalmopathy. The sample taken for sequencing was blood. The rearrangement uses TRBV6-1 and TRBJ2-7; 7 nucleotides align to TRBD1. The chain's CDR3 is CASSLLLGQQGYEQYF. The CDR3 nucleotides are TGTGCCAGCAGTTTGCTGTTGGGACAGCAGGGATACGAGCAGTACTTC.